The next 30 T cell receptor beta chains were all read from a single sample in a study of blood T cell repertoires in COVID-19 (TCRdb year 2020). Library preparation was by the immunoSEQ multiplex PCR assay. Held by TCRdb, this immuneACCESS table contains in-frame sequences only and omits some clones. Under half of the omission traces to an unresolved V gene where checked; the cause of the rest is unknown. This sample has roughly 60,000 clones in its table, and roughly 84% of those were observed once. The ten largest clones capture about 16% of the sample. The sequenced sample consisted of peripheral blood. Every receptor here comes from a man aged 55 to 70 with COVID-19, enrolled during active disease.

The rearrangement joins TRBV5-5 to TRBJ1-2; TRBD1 aligns across 7 bases. The V gene's germline CDR1 is SGHKS and CDR2 YYEKEE (reference sequence). Trimming removed 1 base from V and 6 bases from J; junction bases left unmatched: 6. The CDR3 length is 14 residues. CDR3 in amino acids: CASSLLVQGDGYTF. The CDR3 DNA is TGTGCCAGCAGCTTGCTGGTCCAGGGGGATGGCTACACCTTC.

The chain employs TRBV12-1 and TRBJ2-5; the D call in the table, TRBD1, was not verified against the DNA. TRBV12-1 represents a pseudogene. The CDR3 sequence is 16 residues long. The CDR3 region is CASSFLGLGDKETQYF. The CDR3 nucleotides are TGTGCCAGCAGCTTTCTTGGGCTAGGGGACAAAGAGACCCAGTACTTC.

The V gene is TRBV24-1, the J gene TRBJ1-1; TRBD1 matches at 8 bases. The CDR3 is 14 amino acids. Germline V gene lookup returns CDR1 KGHDR and CDR2 SFDVKD. V dropped 0 bases and J dropped 4; count of bases not matched to a gene: 0. DNA of the CDR3: TGTGCCACCAGTGATTTGCAGGGGGCCACTGAAGCTTTCTTT. It is translated as CATSDLQGATEAFF.

The rearrangement links TRBV5-1 to TRBJ2-2; possibly TRBD1 for D (6 bases). This CDR3 contains 17 residues. Germline V gives CDR1 SGHRS, CDR2 YFSETQ. Trimming took 4 bases from V and 5 from J, leaving 21 bases between them. Written as DNA, the CDR3 is TGCGCCAGCAGCATTGGCGGACAGTCGTCGGGGACCGGGGAGCTGTTTTTT. Its protein is CASSIGGQSSGTGELFF.

The chain joins TRBV5-6 to TRBJ1-6; no clear D. Deletions cut 1 base from V and 8 bases from J, with 4 bases between. Germline V gives CDR1 SGHDT, CDR2 YYEEEE. CDR3 size: 12 residues. CDR3 nucleotide sequence: TGTGCCAGCAGCTTGTTCGATTCACCCCTCCACTTT. It encodes CASSLFDSPLHF.

This chain connects TRBV5-1 to TRBJ2-1; 10 bases align to TRBD2. Germline CDR1 is SGHRS and CDR2 is YFSETQ. The ends lost 2 bases at V and 7 bases at J; junction bases unmatched: 6. This CDR3 is 15 amino acids long. CDR3: CASSLLAGLENEQFF. The CDR3 coding sequence is TGCGCCAGCAGCTTACTAGCGGGACTTGAAAATGAGCAGTTCTTC.

The V and J genes are TRBV6-5 and TRBJ1-2, with TRBD1 matching over 9 bases. With V trimmed by 6 bases and J by 8 bases, 7 bases remained unmatched. The germline V gene has CDR1 MNHEY and CDR2 SVGAGI. The CDR3 contains 13 residues. Written as DNA, the CDR3 is TGTGCCAGCAGACCCGGGACAGGGAGCGGCTACACCTTC. Amino acids: CASRPGTGSGYTF.

The genes are TRBV9 and TRBJ1-1; perhaps TRBD1 as D (5 bases). CDR1 is SGDLS and CDR2 is YYNGEE in the germline V gene. V dropped 0 bases and J dropped 1 base, with 10 bases sitting between them. The CDR3 contains 15 residues. The CDR3 here is CASSVVPGWNTEAFF. Written as DNA, the CDR3 is TGTGCCAGCAGCGTAGTTCCAGGGTGGAACACTGAAGCTTTCTTT.

The chain joins TRBV2 to TRBJ2-2; D ambiguous. The CDR3 extends over 13 amino acids. Germline V gene lookup returns CDR1 SNHLY and CDR2 FYNNEI. The V gene lost 5 bases and the J gene lost 5 bases, with 9 bases spanning the gap. The CDR3 nucleotides read TGTGCCAGCAGTTCTAGTTTTACCGGGGAGCTGTTTTTT. The encoded protein is CASSSSFTGELFF.

This sequence joins TRBV7-9 and TRBJ1-5, with TRBD1 matching over 7 bases. This CDR3 contains 15 residues. CDR1 is SEHNR, CDR2 FQNEAQ, per germline (reference sequence). Losses at the gene ends were 5 bases for V and 4 bases for J; bases not matched to a gene: 8. CDR3 protein: CASSRTGVGNQPQHF. DNA of the CDR3: TGTGCCAGCAGCCGCACAGGGGTTGGTAATCAGCCCCAGCATTTT.

The chain employs TRBV25-1 and TRBJ1-3; D may be TRBD1 (6 bases). Per the germline V gene, CDR1 is MGHDK and CDR2 is SYGVNS. V was trimmed by 5 bases and J by 8 bases, leaving 13 bases between them. This CDR3 region has 13 residues. CDR3 DNA sequence: TGTGCCAGCAGTAGACAGGCCGGAGACACCATATATTTT. Its translation is CASSRQAGDTIYF.

The chain uses TRBV28 and TRBJ2-2; possible D gene TRBD1, 6 bases. The V and J ends lost 10 bases and 2 bases respectively, with 11 bases between them. This CDR3 is 13 amino acids long. The germline CDR1 and CDR2 sequences are MDHEN and SYDVKM. Here the CDR3 reads CATRDTNTGELFF. The CDR3 region has the DNA TGTGCCACCCGGGACACTAACACCGGGGAGCTGTTTTTT.

This chain links TRBV5-1 with TRBJ1-2, with D unclear. The CDR3 covers 14 residues. Per the germline V gene, CDR1 is SGHRS and CDR2 is YFSETQ. The germline V and J ends were trimmed by 4 bases and 4 bases, with 14 bases remaining between them. Here the CDR3 reads CASSPGRGTYGYTF. CDR3 coding DNA: TGCGCCAGCAGCCCCGGTCGAGGTACCTATGGCTACACCTTC.

The genes are TRBV10-3 and TRBJ1-1; weak D call: TRBD1 (5 bases). Germline lookup yields CDR1 ENHRY and CDR2 SYGVKD. The CDR3 runs 18 residues. Deletions cut 0 bases from V and 0 bases from J, with 17 bases between. CDR3 nucleotides: TGTGCCATCAGTGAGTCCACGCCGGACATCTCTATGAACACTGAAGCTTTCTTT. Residues: CAISESTPDISMNTEAFF.

V and J are TRBV7-6 and TRBJ2-3; 7 bases are shared with TRBD2. Germline CDR1 SGHVS, CDR2 FNYEAQ. This CDR3 contains 16 residues. V lost 1 base and J lost 0; bases outside the gene matches: 4. DNA for the CDR3: TGTGCCAGCAGCTTAGGAGGCGGGAGAAGCACAGATACGCAGTATTTT. Its protein product is CASSLGGGRSTDTQYF. Full variable domain (outside the CDR3, taken from reference TRBV7-6 and TRBJ2-3): GAGVSQSPRYKVTKRGQDVALRCDPISGHVSLYWYRQALGQGPEFLTYFNYEAQQDKSGLPNDRFSAERPEGSISTLTIQRTEQRDSAMYRCASSLGGGRSTDTQYFGPGTRLTVL.

The chain combines TRBV5-1 with TRBJ2-1, with D maybe TRBD2 (6 bases). Trimming took off 1 base at V and 9 bases at J, with 14 bases between the two ends. This CDR3 contains 14 residues. Per germline, CDR1 SGHRS and CDR2 YFSETQ. The CDR3 loop reads CASSLTGVGGEQFF. DNA of the CDR3: TGCGCCAGCAGCTTGACGGGGGTCGGAGGTGAGCAGTTCTTC.

This clone was seen ten or more times. J is TRBJ1-4 and V is TRBV18, with D maybe TRBD1 (6 bases). CDR1 and CDR2 from the germline V gene are KGHSH and LQKENI. Trimming removed 4 bases from V and 4 bases from J, with 10 bases in between. The CDR3 loop spans 14 amino acids. CDR3 DNA sequence: TGTGCCAGCTCACTGGACAGACTTAATGAAAAACTGTTTTTT. Its translation is CASSLDRLNEKLFF.

This clone has only one observation. This chain uses TRBV7-2 with TRBJ2-3; 9 bases are a match to TRBD2. Germline loops: CDR1 SGHTA, CDR2 FQGNSA. V shed 1 base and J 2 bases; nucleotides not matched to a gene: 4. The CDR3 totals 16 residues. The CDR3 coding sequence is TGTGCCAGCAGCTTAGAAAGCGGGAGGAACACAGATACGCAGTATTTT. It is translated as CASSLESGRNTDTQYF.

The V and J genes are TRBV15 and TRBJ2-6, with D maybe TRBD1 (6 bases). Trimming shortened V by 6 bases and J by 4 bases, and 16 bases separated the two germline ends. CDR1 is LNHNV and CDR2 is YYDKDF in the germline V gene (reference sequence). The CDR3 covers 16 residues. CDR3 bases: TGTGCCACCAGGAGACAGGTCGAAGGCGGGGCCAACGTCCTGACTTTC. Its protein product is CATRRQVEGGANVLTF.

Comments on this clone: Different DNA sequences within this sample yield the same CDR3. J is TRBJ2-3 and V is TRBV7-3, with unresolved D. Trimming left V 5 bases short and J 1 base short, with 10 bases between. CDR3 size: 14 residues. Germline V gene data show CDR1 as SGHTA and CDR2 as FQGTGA. The CDR3 reads CASSLSLGTDTQYF. The CDR3 DNA is TGTGCCAGCAGCCTATCATTGGGCACAGATACGCAGTATTTT. Supplemented by reference TRBV7-3 and TRBJ2-3, the full variable domain reads GAGVSQTPSNKVTEKGKYVELRCDPISGHTALYWYRQSLGQGPEFLIYFQGTGAADDSGLPNDRFFAVRPEGSVSTLKIQRTERGDSAVYLCASSLSLGTDTQYFGPGTRLTVL.

This clone was detected once. The V gene is TRBV30, the J gene TRBJ1-6, with 9 bases identical to TRBD1. After removal of 2 bases from V and 13 bases from J, the junction contained 9 bases not matched to a gene. CDR3 length equals 14 residues. Germline CDR1 reads GTSNPN; CDR2 reads SVGIG (reference sequence). For the CDR3, the DNA is TGTGCCTGGAGTCCTGGGACAGGGCTTTTTCCCCTCCACTTT. It specifies CAWSPGTGLFPLHF.

The V call is TRBV7-9, the J call TRBJ1-2; maybe TRBD1 (6 bases). The CDR3 covers 15 residues. Trimming stripped 5 bases from V and 7 bases from J, with 20 bases between. CDR1 and CDR2 from the germline V gene are SEHNR and FQNEAQ (reference sequence). The CDR3 DNA is TGTGCCAGCAGCACAAGGACAGCGCCTGGTGGTGGCTACACCTTC. Protein: CASSTRTAPGGGYTF.

This chain uses TRBV7-3 with TRBJ2-7, with TRBD1 matching 7 bases. This CDR3 comprises 14 residues. The germline CDR1 and CDR2 sequences are SGHTA and FQGTGA. V lost 4 bases to trimming and J lost 1 base; unmatched junction nucleotides: 4. The CDR3 here is CASSSTTGSYEQYF. The CDR3 DNA follows: TGTGCCAGCAGCTCCACGACAGGGTCCTACGAGCAGTACTTC.

This sequence joins TRBV30 and TRBJ2-2, with D maybe TRBD2 (6 bases). The CDR3 spans 12 residues. The ends were cut back, 5 bases at V and 4 bases at J, with 8 bases in the middle. Germline V lookup: CDR1 GTSNPN, CDR2 SVGIG (reference sequence). Here the CDR3 reads CAWVRGTGELFF. The CDR3 DNA reads TGTGCCTGGGTGCGGGGCACCGGGGAGCTGTTTTTT. Full variable domain (remainder filled in from reference TRBV30 and TRBJ2-2): SQTIHQWPATLVQPVGSPLSLECTVEGTSNPNLYWYRQAAGRGLQLLFYSVGIGQISSEVPQNLSASRPQDRQFILSSKKLLLSDSGFYLCAWVRGTGELFFGEGSRLTVL.

This clone was seen more than once but under ten times. The V and J genes are TRBV19 and TRBJ2-1; 13 positions match TRBD2. With 1 base clipped from V and 6 bases from J, the junction kept 9 bases outside the gene matches. CDR1 LNHDA and CDR2 SQIVND come from the germline V gene (reference sequence). This CDR3 is built from 18 residues. CDR3 in DNA: TGTGCCAGTAGTATAGGCGGGCAGGGACTAGCGGGGCGCAATGAGCAGTTCTTC. This encodes CASSIGGQGLAGRNEQFF.

This clone was recorded once. This sequence joins TRBV20-1 and TRBJ2-5; 9 bases line up with TRBD1. The length of the CDR3 is 14 residues. Germline CDR1 DFQATT, CDR2 SNEGSKA (reference sequence). Unmatched junction bases numbered 3, after V lost 3 bases and J lost 1 base. CDR3 in DNA: TGCAGTGCTAGTCCACAGGGGGCCCAAGAGACCCAGTACTTC. It translates to CSASPQGAQETQYF.

This clone was seen a few times. V gene TRBV3-1 (or the pseudogene TRBV3-2) combines with J gene TRBJ2-7; 14 bases match TRBD2. The CDR3 has 17 residues. Germline V CDR1 and CDR2: LGHDT, YNNKEL (reference sequence). The J segment lost 2 bases and the V segment lost 1 base, leaving 4 bases of the junction unmatched. Here the CDR3 reads CASSQGTSGRTTYEQYF. The CDR3, as DNA: TGTGCCAGCAGCCAAGGGACTAGCGGGAGGACCACCTACGAGCAGTACTTC.

V is TRBV30 and J is TRBJ1-6; 9 nucleotides align to TRBD1. Germline V gives CDR1 GTSNPN, CDR2 SVGIG (reference sequence). Germline trimming cut 2 bases from V and 8 bases from J; bases unmatched to any gene: 7. This CDR3 comprises 15 residues. DNA of the CDR3: TGTGCCTGGAGTACCGGGACAGGGCGATATTCACCCCTCCACTTT. Translating it yields CAWSTGTGRYSPLHF.

Here the CDR3 DNA reads TGTGCCAGTGACGGACCTTCTAGCGGTAGCACAGATACGCAGTATTTT. Translation gives CASDGPSSGSTDTQYF. The chain combines TRBV7-9 with TRBJ2-3; TRBD2 matches 7 bases. V shed 9 bases, J shed 0 bases, and the junction held 12 bases outside the gene matches. The germline CDR1 and CDR2 sequences are SEHNR and FQNEAQ (reference sequence). This CDR3 is built from 16 residues. Full variable domain (remainder filled in from reference TRBV7-9 and TRBJ2-3): DTGVSQNPRHKITKRGQNVTFRCDPISEHNRLYWYRQTLGQGPEFLTYFQNEAQLEKSRLLSDRFSAERPKGSFSTLEIQRTEQGDSAMYLCASDGPSSGSTDTQYFGPGTRLTVL.

The chain employs TRBV7-9 and TRBJ1-4; D unresolved. Trimming removed 3 bases from V and 3 bases from J, with 5 bases in between. Germline CDR1 and CDR2: SEHNR and FQNEAQ (reference sequence). CDR3 length: 13 residues. In DNA form, the CDR3 reads TGTGCCAGCAGCTTCCTCTCTAATGAAAAACTGTTTTTT. This sequence encodes CASSFLSNEKLFF.